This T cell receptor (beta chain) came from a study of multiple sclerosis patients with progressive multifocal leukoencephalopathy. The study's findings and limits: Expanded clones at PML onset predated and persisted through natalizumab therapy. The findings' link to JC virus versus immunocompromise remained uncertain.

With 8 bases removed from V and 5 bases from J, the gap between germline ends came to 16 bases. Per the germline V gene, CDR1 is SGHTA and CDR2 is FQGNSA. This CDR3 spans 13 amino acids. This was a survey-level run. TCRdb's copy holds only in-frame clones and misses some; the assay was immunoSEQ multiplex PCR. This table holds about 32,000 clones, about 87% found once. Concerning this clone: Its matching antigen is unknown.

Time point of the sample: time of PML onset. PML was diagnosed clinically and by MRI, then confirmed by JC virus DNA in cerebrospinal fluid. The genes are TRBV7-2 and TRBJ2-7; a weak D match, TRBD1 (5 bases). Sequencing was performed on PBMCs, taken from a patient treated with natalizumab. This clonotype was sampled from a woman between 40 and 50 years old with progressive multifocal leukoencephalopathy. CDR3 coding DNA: TGTGCCAGCTCTCACGGACACCGGGACGAGCAGTACTTC. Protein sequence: CASSHGHRDEQYF. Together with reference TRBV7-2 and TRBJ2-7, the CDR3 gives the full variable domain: GAGVSQSPSNKVTEKGKDVELRCDPISGHTALYWYRQSLGQGLEFLIYFQGNSAPDKSGLPSDRFSAERTGGSVSTLTIQRTQQEDSAVYLCASSHGHRDEQYFGPGTRLTVT.